The 26 T cell receptor beta chains below come from one sample, sequenced in a study of T cell clonality in common variable immunodeficiency. Whole-study findings and limits: In common variable immunodeficiency, TCR beta chains reportedly carried fewer deletions and N-nucleotide insertions.

TCRdb's copy holds only in-frame clones and misses some; the assay was immunoSEQ multiplex PCR. This sample shows approximately 30,000 clones and no singletons; 3% to 4.5% rests with the ten largest. No antigen is known for these receptors. Sequencing used peripheral blood mononuclear cells. The receptor source for this set is a human donor with common variable immunodeficiency.

The table lists this clone with a few counts. Sequencing ends 3 residues short of the CDR3 end; the germline J gene provides the rest. The chain carries TRBV7-9 and TRBJ1-1; TRBD1 matches 7 bases. The CDR3 has 15 residues. The germline V gene has CDR1 SEHNR and CDR2 FQNEAQ (reference sequence). V lost 1 base, J lost 1 base, and 3 bases stayed unmatched. The CDR3 is CASSLETGRNTEAFF. CDR3 bases read: TGTGCCAGCAGCTTAGAGACAGGGAGGAACACTGAA.

The table lists this clone with a few counts. With the read ending 3 residues before the CDR3 end, the germline J gene is used to fill in that end. This chain links TRBV5-1 with TRBJ2-7; TRBD1 is a possible D gene (6 bases). The CDR3 extends over 12 amino acids. Trimming shortened V by 1 base and J by 4 bases, and 6 bases separated the two germline ends. Looked up from germline, CDR1 is SGHRS and CDR2 is YFSETQ. CDR3 DNA, as far as it was read: TGCGCCAGCAGCTTGACAGGGTACGAG. Translated, it gives CASSLTGYE. The full-length CDR3 reads as CASSLTGYEQYF. The full variable domain, completed using reference TRBV5-1 and TRBJ2-7, is KAGVTQTPRYLIKTRGQQVTLSCSPISGHRSVSWYQQTPGQGLQFLFEYFSETQRNKGNFPGRFSGRQFSNSRSEMNVSTLELGDSALYLCASSLTGYEQYFGPGTRLTVT.

Comment on this clone: The read halts 3 residues ahead of the CDR3 end, with the missing end drawn from the germline J gene. The chain couples TRBV2 to TRBJ2-7; the D is unclear. Germline V gene data show CDR1 as SNHLY and CDR2 as FYNNEI. V was trimmed by 3 bases and J by 4 bases, leaving 16 bases between them. The CDR3 has 15 residues. The CDR3 spells CASSDVVSIKYEQYF. CDR3 DNA, as far as it was read: TGTGCCAGCAGTGATGTAGTCTCGATTAAATACGAG.

About this clone itself: The read falls 3 residues short of the CDR3 end, and the missing part is taken from the germline J gene. Distinct nucleotide sequences in the sample also encode this CDR3. The chain carries TRBV6-1 and TRBJ1-6; possible D gene TRBD1, 6 bases. With 4 bases removed from V and 10 bases from J, the gap between germline ends came to 11 bases. The germline CDR1 and CDR2 sequences are MNHNS and SASEGT. The CDR3 covers 13 residues. The CDR3 DNA, read in part, is TGTGCCAGCAGTGCCTCTCAGGGGTCACCC. Translated: CASSASQGSP. The whole CDR3 sequence is CASSASQGSPLHF.

This clone was counted at least ten times. The read is 3 residues too short to cover the CDR3 end, so that end is filled in from the germline J gene. The chain recombines TRBV18 with TRBJ2-2, with D uncertain. The germline CDR1 and CDR2 sequences are KGHSH and LQKENI. Trimming stripped 1 base from V and 7 bases from J, with 7 bases between. This CDR3 has 13 amino acids. The CDR3 loop is CASSPRALGELFF. The sequenced CDR3 bases are TGTGCCAGCTCACCACGCGCGCTCGGGGAG.

CDR3 DNA, as far as it was read: TGTGCCAGCAGTGTTGGGGCTAGCGGGAGTTACAATGAG. Its translation is CASSVGASGSYNE. The CDR3, in full, reads CASSVGASGSYNEQFF. The J gene is TRBJ2-1, the V gene TRBV2; 10 bases match TRBD2. Read coverage stops 3 residues before the CDR3 terminus; the germline J gene supplies the remainder. In germline, CDR1 is SNHLY, CDR2 FYNNEI. The CDR3 consists of 16 residues. The J segment lost 4 bases and the V segment lost 4 bases, leaving 7 bases of the junction unmatched. Full variable domain (remainder filled in from reference TRBV2 and TRBJ2-1): EPEVTQTPSHQVTQMGQEVILRCVPISNHLYFYWYRQILGQKVEFLVSFYNNEISEKSEIFDDQFSVERPDGSNFTLKIRSTKLEDSAMYFCASSVGASGSYNEQFFGPGTRLTVL.

This clone was detected only a few times. The read finishes 3 residues shy of the CDR3 end, and the germline J gene is used to complete it. J is TRBJ2-7 and V is TRBV2; 8 bases map to TRBD2. Germline CDR1 reads SNHLY; CDR2 reads FYNNEI. This CDR3 contains 14 residues. Trimming at V came to 6 bases and at J to 2 bases, leaving 6 bases not matched to a gene. The CDR3 bases that were read are TGTGCCAGCAGGGAGGTAGCGGGACCCTACGAG. It is translated as CASREVAGPYE. The full-length CDR3 reads as CASREVAGPYEQYF.

Remarks on this clone: Read coverage stops 3 residues before the CDR3 terminus; the germline J gene supplies the remainder. The chain is built from TRBV20-1 and TRBJ2-7; D not certain. V was pared by 5 bases and J by 3 bases, with 17 bases between. CDR3 length: 14 amino acids. Germline loops: CDR1 DFQATT, CDR2 SNEGSKA (reference sequence). Partial CDR3 DNA: TGCAGTGCTGAAAACTCCGGGTTAGGCTACGAG. Translated: CSAENSGLGYE. The whole CDR3 is CSAENSGLGYEQYF.

On this clone: The CDR3 extends 3 residues past the end of the read, so its final part is completed from the germline J gene. The V gene is TRBV5-1, the J gene TRBJ2-7; TRBD1 matches at 7 bases. After removal of 2 bases from V and 4 bases from J, the junction contained 15 bases not matched to a gene. The CDR3 is 17 residues long. Germline V gene lookup returns CDR1 SGHRS and CDR2 YFSETQ. CDR3: CASSFGWPGQMRYEQYF. The sequenced part of the CDR3 DNA is TGCGCCAGCAGCTTTGGCTGGCCGGGACAGATGAGATACGAG.

As to this clone: The DNA ends 3 residues before the CDR3 does, and the rest of the CDR3 is filled in from the germline J gene. This chain connects TRBV19 to TRBJ2-7, with 9 nucleotides matching TRBD2. The V gene end was trimmed by 4 bases and the J gene end by 1 base; junction bases not matched to a gene: 2. CDR3 size: 14 residues. The germline gives CDR1 LNHDA, CDR2 SQIVND (reference sequence). The CDR3 DNA, read in part, is TGTGCCAGTAGTAAAGCGGGAGGTTCCTACGAG. This translates into CASSKAGGSYE. Given in full, the CDR3 is CASSKAGGSYEQYF. Together with reference TRBV19 and TRBJ2-7, the CDR3 gives the full variable domain: DGGITQSPKYLFRKEGQNVTLSCEQNLNHDAMYWYRQDPGQGLRLIYYSQIVNDFQKGDIAEGYSVSREKKESFPLTVTSAQKNPTAFYLCASSKAGGSYEQYFGPGTRLTVT.

At least ten counts were recorded for this clone. The sequenced part of the CDR3 DNA is TGCGCCAGCAGCGTTGACAGGGGGAACTATGGC. The encoded protein is CASSVDRGNYG. The CDR3 as a whole reads CASSVDRGNYGYTF. The chain is built from TRBV5-1 and TRBJ1-2; 9 nucleotides line up with TRBD1. Coverage ceases 3 residues before the CDR3 finishes, and the germline J gene fills in the end. J gave up 2 bases and V 4 bases, and 3 bases lay outside the gene matches. This CDR3 contains 14 residues. Germline V gives CDR1 SGHRS, CDR2 YFSETQ.

In regard to this clone: Coverage ceases 3 residues before the CDR3 finishes, and the germline J gene fills in the end. The rearrangement links TRBV18 to TRBJ2-7; D uncertain. Trimming pared 1 base from V and 2 bases from J, leaving 6 bases between. CDR1 and CDR2 from the germline V gene are KGHSH and LQKENI. This CDR3 has 13 residues. CDR3 amino acids: CASSPLPAYEQYF. CDR3 DNA (partial): TGTGCCAGCTCACCACTACCAGCCTACGAG.

This clone was recorded many times. The read ends 3 residues shy of where the CDR3 ends; the end is completed using the germline J gene. This rearrangement joins TRBV2 to TRBJ1-6; D perhaps matches TRBD1 (5 bases). With 8 bases removed from V and 10 bases from J, the gap between germline ends came to 12 bases. The CDR3 has 12 amino acids. Germline V gene data show CDR1 as SNHLY and CDR2 as FYNNEI. The part of the CDR3 DNA that was read is TGTGCCAGCCTCAGGGTTGGGTCACCC. It specifies CASLRVGSP. The complete CDR3 protein is CASLRVGSPLHF.

Only a few counts were recorded for this clone. Read data end 3 residues before the CDR3 end; the end is taken from the germline J gene. The chain employs TRBV7-3 and TRBJ2-2; D not certain. Germline assignment: CDR1 SGHTA and CDR2 FQGTGA. This CDR3 spans 12 amino acids. V gave up 4 bases and J gave up 6 bases, with 6 bases separating them. CDR3 bases read: TGTGCCAGCAGCTCAAGCCCCGGGGAG. Translating it yields CASSSSPGE. The entire CDR3 is CASSSSPGELFF.

This clone was observed a few times. The read ends 3 residues shy of where the CDR3 ends; the end is completed using the germline J gene. V and J are TRBV19 and TRBJ2-7; D is ambiguous. Germline loops: CDR1 LNHDA, CDR2 SQIVND (reference sequence). The CDR3 loop spans 12 amino acids. V was clipped by 3 bases and J by 6 bases, with 9 bases between them. CDR3 DNA, as far as it was read: TGTGCCAGTAGTATGCGAGTCGGCGAG. Translating gives CASSMRVGE. The whole CDR3 sequence reads CASSMRVGEQYF.

Concerning this clone itself: The read terminates 3 residues before the CDR3 end, so the remaining end is supplied by the germline J gene. The genes are TRBV7-8 and TRBJ1-2; 7 positions agree with TRBD1. The length of the CDR3 is 14 residues. V lost 2 bases to trimming and J lost 2 bases; unmatched junction nucleotides: 2. CDR1 and CDR2 from the germline V gene are SGHVS and FQNEAQ. CDR3 amino acids: CASSLRTGNYGYTF. The part of the CDR3 DNA that was read is TGTGCCAGCAGCTTACGGACAGGAAACTATGGC.

About this clone itself: The read stops 3 residues short of the end of the CDR3; the missing end is completed from the germline J gene. The same CDR3 arises from other DNA sequences in this sample as well. This chain links TRBV18 with TRBJ2-7; 11 bases align to TRBD1. Trimming removed 3 bases from V and 4 bases from J; junction bases left unmatched: 2. Germline V lookup: CDR1 KGHSH, CDR2 LQKENI. There are 14 residues in the CDR3. CDR3 bases read: TGTGCCAGCTCACCTGGGACAGGGGGGTACGAG. This gives the protein CASSPGTGGYE. The complete CDR3 reads CASSPGTGGYEQYF.

The table lists this clone with many counts. The sequenced CDR3 bases are TGTGCCAGCAGCGAGGACAGGGGGCGTTGGGGC. Translation: CASSEDRGRWG. From start to end, the CDR3 is CASSEDRGRWGYTF. The rearrangement joins TRBV5-4 to TRBJ1-2, with 11 bases aligning to TRBD1. The read comes to an end 3 residues before the CDR3 does, leaving the germline J gene to fill in the end. CDR1 SGHNT and CDR2 YYREEE come from the germline V gene (reference sequence). This CDR3 comprises 14 residues.

Sample share makes this clone medium-sized. The read ends 3 residues before the CDR3 terminus; that terminus is restored from the germline J gene. V gene TRBV5-1 combines with J gene TRBJ2-7; D is ambiguous. Trimming cost V 4 bases and J 0 bases, with 11 bases left between them. The CDR3 consists of 14 residues. Germline V lookup: CDR1 SGHRS, CDR2 YFSETQ. CDR3 in amino acids: CASSTGWNSYEQYF. The part of the CDR3 DNA that was read is TGCGCCAGCAGCACGGGTTGGAACTCCTACGAG.

In the case of this clone: The read stops 3 residues short of the end of the CDR3; the missing end is completed from the germline J gene. The chain links TRBV5-1 to TRBJ2-5; D may be TRBD2 (6 bases). Germline V gene data show CDR1 as SGHRS and CDR2 as YFSETQ. The CDR3 totals 15 residues. V lost 8 bases to trimming and J lost 5 bases, with 22 bases between them. The sequenced part of the CDR3 DNA is TGCGCCAGTAGCATAGGCGGGAATTCGTTTGAGACC. Protein sequence: CASSIGGNSFET. The whole CDR3 protein is CASSIGGNSFETQYF. The full variable domain, its missing parts supplied by reference TRBV5-1 and TRBJ2-5, is KAGVTQTPRYLIKTRGQQVTLSCSPISGHRSVSWYQQTPGQGLQFLFEYFSETQRNKGNFPGRFSGRQFSNSRSEMNVSTLELGDSALYLCASSIGGNSFETQYFGPGTRLLVL.

A few counts support this clone. The sequenced CDR3 bases are TGTGCCAGTAGTATGGCACACCAGGGGGGCATGGGCTATGGC. Residues: CASSMAHQGGMGYG. In full, the CDR3 is CASSMAHQGGMGYGYTF. The J gene is TRBJ1-2, the V gene TRBV19, with 7 bases that match TRBD1. The read stops 3 residues short of the end of the CDR3; the missing end is completed from the germline J gene. The J segment lost 4 bases and the V segment lost 3 bases, leaving 14 bases of the junction unmatched. Germline V lookup: CDR1 LNHDA, CDR2 SQIVND (reference sequence). The CDR3 is 17 amino acids.

As for this clone: The DNA ends 3 residues before the CDR3 does, and the rest of the CDR3 is filled in from the germline J gene. The chain carries TRBV18 and TRBJ1-2; 9 bases fit TRBD1. The CDR3 spans 17 residues. The germline gives CDR1 KGHSH, CDR2 LQKENI. Trimming at V came to 6 bases and at J to 6 bases, leaving 17 bases not matched to a gene. The CDR3 spells CASSPTAGTGINHGYTF. CDR3 DNA, as far as it was read: TGTGCCAGCTCCCCAACCGCCGGGACAGGGATCAATCATGGC.

Of note for this clone: With the read ending 3 residues before the CDR3 end, the germline J gene is used to fill in that end. The J gene is TRBJ2-7, the V gene TRBV30, with TRBD1 matching over 9 bases. The CDR3 runs 15 residues. The V and J ends lost 3 bases and 2 bases, in that order; junction bases with no gene match: 8. Germline V gene sequence: CDR1 GTSNPN, CDR2 SVGIG (reference sequence). The CDR3 loop is CAWSPTDRGTYEQYF. The sequenced CDR3 bases are TGTGCCTGGAGCCCCACGGACAGGGGTACCTACGAG.

CDR3 residues: CASSPGTSVEQYF. The part of the CDR3 DNA that was read is TGTGCCAGCAGCCCTGGCACTAGCGTCGAG. The chain links TRBV6-2 or TRBV6-3 to TRBJ2-7; 7 nucleotides line up with TRBD2. The DNA ends 3 residues before the CDR3 does, and the rest of the CDR3 is filled in from the germline J gene. The V gene's germline CDR1 is MNHEY and CDR2 SVGEGT. This CDR3 has 13 amino acids. After removal of 6 bases from V and 6 bases from J, the junction contained 8 bases not matched to a gene.

This clone has only a few counts. Read data end 3 residues before the CDR3 end; the end is taken from the germline J gene. This chain connects TRBV7-9 to TRBJ1-6; D unclear. The CDR3 is 15 amino acids. Trimming pared 1 base from V and 8 bases from J, leaving 12 bases between. Looked up from germline, CDR1 is SEHNR and CDR2 is FQNEAQ (reference sequence). This CDR3 is CASSLVGVRDSPLHF. CDR3 DNA, as far as it was read: TGTGCCAGCAGCTTAGTCGGCGTTCGGGATTCACCC. The full variable domain, its missing parts supplied by reference TRBV7-9 and TRBJ1-6, is DTGVSQNPRHKITKRGQNVTFRCDPISEHNRLYWYRQTLGQGPEFLTYFQNEAQLEKSRLLSDRFSAERPKGSFSTLEIQRTEQGDSAMYLCASSLVGVRDSPLHFGNGTRLTVT.

In this sample, this clone turned up many times. The read terminates 3 residues ahead of where the CDR3 ends, so the germline J gene completes it. The V call is TRBV19, the J call TRBJ1-5, with 9 bases aligning to TRBD1. Germline CDR1 is LNHDA and CDR2 is SQIVND (reference sequence). V dropped 4 bases and J dropped 7; count of bases not matched to a gene: 8. CDR3 size: 15 residues. The CDR3 DNA, read in part, is TGTGCCAGTAGTACCATCGGACAGGGGAGGCAGCCC. Translated, it gives CASSTIGQGRQP. The full CDR3 protein reads CASSTIGQGRQPQHF.